Described below is a single T cell receptor beta chain sequence and its context. It lacks a known antigen. No base quality values were provided; no much bigger clone lies one nucleotide off. The time point tag for this specimen amounts to: individuals recovered from natural SARS-CoV-2 infection. The data are from a study of Ad26.COV2.S vaccination and SARS-CoV-2 variants (dated by TCRdb to the early 2020s). As for the study more broadly: Sequencing of the TCRbeta repertoire served to evaluate the specificity and breadth of SARS-CoV-2-reactive T cell receptors following Ad26.COV2.S vaccination. A total of roughly 30 samples were included in the TCR-sequenced set, comprising some 20 Ad26.COV2.S vaccine recipients, 5 placebo recipients and 8 SARS-CoV-2 convalescent individuals. What the research found in general, with its limitations: Vaccine and placebo recipients had comparable non-spike TCR breadth, which fits with the vaccine containing only spike. After vaccination, spike-specific CD8+ and CD4+ T cell responses were reported to show substantial breadth. The authors noted that total T cell responses may have been underestimated by the TCR breadth and depth analyses. Ad26.COV2.S recipients had higher spike-specific TCR breadth than placebo recipients (P = 0.0014).

The CDR3 runs 13 residues from the cysteine to the phenylalanine. The entry retains the CDR3 DNA only, 39 bases that are in frame from base 1. V loses 8 bases, J loses 2 bases, and the germline ends lie 12 bases apart. Per the germline V gene, SNHLY is the CDR1 and FYNNEI is the CDR2. TCRbeta CDR3 regions were sequenced with the immunoSEQ Assay. After extraction, genomic DNA underwent amplification by bias-controlled multiplex PCR, followed by high-throughput sequencing. The authors' pipeline ran thus. To quantify the absolute abundance of every unique TCRbeta CDR3 region, sequences were collapsed and filtered. T cell fraction was estimated by normalizing TCRbeta template counts to usable DNA, which was measured by amplifying reference genes present in all nucleated cells. Repertoire TCRs were annotated as SARS-CoV-2-specific by exact matching of V gene, CDR3 amino acid sequence and J gene to a known reactive TCR set. The reference SARS-CoV-2 TCR set was derived from MIRA and filtered for enrichment in COVID-19-positive ImmuneCODE repertoires, a step that removed public or cross-reactive TCRs. Drawing on the MIRA antigens, annotated TCRs were analysed further at the level of specific ORF or position within ORF. Breadth was defined as the number of annotated unique rearrangements divided by the total number of unique productive rearrangements, and depth was defined as the summed frequency of the annotated unique rearrangements. Group comparisons of TCR breadth used two-sided Wilcoxon rank-sum tests. Imported from immuneACCESS, the table was reduced by TCRdb to in-frame sequences with V and J called. These copies leave out some clones; in studies compared against another copy, an unresolved V gene accounts for under half, and the cause of the remainder is not known. Clone size and V and J calls were adopted from that table, with D and trimming inferred from the DNA. Here the sample has more than 85,000 clones; around 80% occur a single time. The ten most abundant clones make up roughly a sixth of the sample.

The receptor was isolated from a human donor who had recovered from COVID-19. Sequencing was performed on peripheral blood, taken after recovery from COVID-19. The sequence is built from TRBV2 and TRBJ1-1, with TRBD1 tentatively as D gene (5 bases match). The nucleotide sequence is TGTGCCAGCGGGACCGCCTTTAACACTGAAGCTTTCTTT. Its product reads: CASGTAFNTEAFF. Extended through the reference TRBV2 and TRBJ1-1 proteins, this CDR3 yields the full variable domain: EPEVTQTPSHQVTQMGQEVILRCVPISNHLYFYWYRQILGQKVEFLVSFYNNEISEKSEIFDDQFSVERPDGSNFTLKIRSTKLEDSAMYFCASGTAFNTEAFFGQGTRLTVV.